The 8 T cell receptor beta chains listed next were all sequenced from one sample in a study of post-analysis software for immune sequencing data. Study conclusions and caveats: Patients had higher frequencies than controls of roughly 5 TRBV segments, including TRBV5-6, TRBV5-1 and TRBV20-1.

Each TCR beta cDNA library carried unique molecular identifiers. Via MiXCR, TCRdb re-called the PCR reads, giving one row per CDR3 protein. Of approximately 730,000 distinct CDR3 sequences in the sample, about 45% were seen once. For these receptors, no antigen is known. The material sequenced was blood. The receptors here all came from a girl aged 5 to 17 with multiple sclerosis.

The chain recombines TRBV27 with TRBJ2-1, with TRBD1 matching over 10 bases. Trimming at V came to 8 bases and at J to 9 bases, leaving 19 bases not matched to a gene. Germline CDR1 and CDR2: MNHEY and SMNVEV (reference sequence). This CDR3 spans 17 amino acids. DNA for the CDR3: TGTGCCAGCCGTCGACAGGGGGCCCTAGGCGGTGAAGTTGAGCAGTTCTTC. Translation: CASRRQGALGGEVEQFF.

The chain carries TRBV6-5 and TRBJ1-4; D is ambiguous. The CDR3 extends over 15 amino acids. Between the trimmed V and J ends, which lost 4 bases and 4 bases, there was a span of 13 bases. CDR1 and CDR2 (germline): MNHEY, SVGAGI. The CDR3 nucleotides are TGTGCCAGCAGTTCGTATGGGATCGGTAATGAAAAACTGTTTTTT. This translates into CASSSYGIGNEKLFF.

The CDR3 sequence: CASTNTRGEQFF. CDR3 nucleotide sequence: TGTGCCAGCACCAACACGAGGGGTGAGCAGTTCTTC. The V gene is TRBV6-9, the J gene TRBJ2-1; either TRBD1 or TRBD2 may fit D (5 bases each). Germline CDR1 reads MNHGY; CDR2 reads SVAAGI. Trimming shortened V by 7 bases and J by 9 bases, and 13 bases separated the two germline ends. The CDR3 extends over 12 amino acids.

A word on this clonotype: At one end the junction does not follow the germline gene, possibly because of a read error. The chain couples TRBV20-1 to TRBJ2-1; tentatively, D is TRBD2 (6 bases). Germline lookup yields CDR1 DFQATT and CDR2 SNEGSKA (reference sequence). The CDR3 has 16 residues. CDR3 protein: CSTRGPGLEPYNEQFF. DNA for the CDR3: TGCAGTACTAGAGGGCCGGGACTCGAGCCTTACAATGAGCAGTTCTTC.

The CDR3 DNA is TGCAGCGTCGACAGGGGGCGCGGGGAGACCCAGTACTTC. Translated: CSVDRGRGETQYF. The chain has TRBV29-1 and TRBJ2-4, with 10 bases lining up with TRBD1. Judging by the DNA end, TRBJ2-5 fits better; the J call may be wrong. The V gene's germline CDR1 is SQVTM and CDR2 ANQGSEA. The CDR3 covers 13 residues.

This clonotype was seen once. This sequence joins TRBV12-3 or TRBV12-4 and TRBJ2-5; 12 bases are shared with TRBD2. With 6 bases clipped from V and 5 bases from J, the junction kept 7 bases outside the gene matches. The CDR3 totals 15 residues. The CDR3 nucleotides read TGTGCCAGCAGCCGGACTAGCGGGAAAGAGGAGACCCAGTACTTC. This encodes CASSRTSGKEETQYF.

The table lists this clonotype with a count of one. The V call is TRBV5-5, the J call TRBJ2-3; 9 bases fit TRBD2. CDR1 SGHKS and CDR2 YYEKEE come from the germline V gene (reference sequence). The CDR3 contains 15 residues. Losses at the gene ends were 6 bases for V and 6 bases for J; bases not matched to a gene: 11. CDR3 in amino acids: CASKLAGSSADTQYF. DNA for the CDR3: TGTGCCAGCAAGCTAGCGGGGTCCTCAGCCGATACGCAGTATTTT.

Concerning this clonotype itself: This may come from a read error, since a much larger clone is one base off. The chain carries TRBV29-1 and TRBJ2-3; a weak D match, TRBD2 (5 bases). The V end was cut by 6 bases, the J end by 4 bases, with 11 bases between. CDR3 size: 12 residues. Per the germline V gene, CDR1 is SQVTM and CDR2 is ANQGSEA. The CDR3, as DNA: TGCAGCGTCGGGATCGCTCCAGATACGCAGTATTTT. Translated: CSVGIAPDTQYF.